These 3 T cell receptor beta chains originate from one sample sequenced in a study of shared clonotypes between healthy human individuals. Libraries were prepared by immunoSEQ multiplex PCR; TCRdb keeps only in-frame clonotypes and omits some of them. Among roughly 2 million clones listed, approximately 94% were seen once. Positive CCR7 selection of CD45RO-negative cells yielded the naive CD8 cells, and terminally differentiated effector memory CD45RA+ cells were excluded. Sequences were obtained from naive CD8+ T cells sorted from blood. The receptor set was obtained from a young man in good health.

The chain carries TRBV5-6 and TRBJ2-3, with TRBD2 matching over 11 bases. The junction had 3 bases not matched to a gene; V was cut back by 2 bases and J by 4 bases. The CDR3 is made up of 15 amino acids. Germline-derived CDR1 and CDR2 are SGHDT and YYEEEE. The CDR3 DNA sequence: TGTGCCAGCAGCTTTTTGACTAGCGGGGCAGATACGCAGTATTTT. Amino acids: CASSFLTSGADTQYF.

With regard to this clone: Other DNA sequences in this sample translate to the same CDR3. The chain is built from TRBV10-3 and TRBJ1-2; maybe TRBD1 (6 bases). The CDR3 covers 13 residues. Germline V gives CDR1 ENHRY, CDR2 SYGVKD. Trimming pared 2 bases from V and 4 bases from J, leaving 8 bases between. CDR3 nucleotide sequence: TGTGCCATCAGTGAGGGGGGCGGCTATGGCTACACCTTC. This encodes CAISEGGGYGYTF.

The gene calls are TRBV4-3 and TRBJ2-5, with 9 bases aligning to TRBD2. The V gene end was trimmed by 4 bases and the J gene end by 5 bases; junction bases not matched to a gene: 8. CDR1 and CDR2 (germline): LGHNA, YSLEER. The CDR3 is 15 amino acids. CDR3 nucleotides: TGCGCCAGCAGCCGTATTCTAGCGGGATGGGAGACCCAGTACTTC. It codes for CASSRILAGWETQYF.